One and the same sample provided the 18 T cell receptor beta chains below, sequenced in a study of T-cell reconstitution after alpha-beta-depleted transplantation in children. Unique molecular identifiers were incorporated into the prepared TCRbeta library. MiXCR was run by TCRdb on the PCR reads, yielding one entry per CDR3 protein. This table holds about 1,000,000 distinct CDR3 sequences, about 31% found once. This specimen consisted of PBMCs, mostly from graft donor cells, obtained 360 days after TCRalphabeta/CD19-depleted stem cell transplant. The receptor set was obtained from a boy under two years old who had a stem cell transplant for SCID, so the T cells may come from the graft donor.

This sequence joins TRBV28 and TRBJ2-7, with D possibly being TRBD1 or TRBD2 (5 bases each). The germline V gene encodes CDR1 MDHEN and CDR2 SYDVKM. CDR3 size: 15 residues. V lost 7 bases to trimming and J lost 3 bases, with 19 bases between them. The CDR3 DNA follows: TGTGCCAGCACCACCCCCGGGACGGGGAGCTACGAGCAGTACTTC. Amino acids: CASTTPGTGSYEQYF.

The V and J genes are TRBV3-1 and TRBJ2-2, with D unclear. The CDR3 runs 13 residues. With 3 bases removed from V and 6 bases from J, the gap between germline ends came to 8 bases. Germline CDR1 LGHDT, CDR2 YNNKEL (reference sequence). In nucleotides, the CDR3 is TGTGCCAGCAGCCATAGAGTCCCCGGGGAGCTGTTTTTT. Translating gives CASSHRVPGELFF.

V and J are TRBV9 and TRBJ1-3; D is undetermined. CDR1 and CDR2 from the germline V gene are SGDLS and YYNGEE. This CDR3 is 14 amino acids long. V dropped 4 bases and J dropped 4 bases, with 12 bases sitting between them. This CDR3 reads CASSNGPGGNTIYF. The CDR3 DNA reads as TGTGCCAGCAGCAATGGACCGGGGGGAAACACCATATATTTT.

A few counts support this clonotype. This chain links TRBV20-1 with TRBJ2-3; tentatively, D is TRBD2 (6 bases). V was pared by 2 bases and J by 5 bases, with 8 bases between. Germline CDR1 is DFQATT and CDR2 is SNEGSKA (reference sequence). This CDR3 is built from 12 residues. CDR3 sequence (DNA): TGCAGTGCTAGACCGGGACTAGATACGCAGTATTTT. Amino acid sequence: CSARPGLDTQYF.

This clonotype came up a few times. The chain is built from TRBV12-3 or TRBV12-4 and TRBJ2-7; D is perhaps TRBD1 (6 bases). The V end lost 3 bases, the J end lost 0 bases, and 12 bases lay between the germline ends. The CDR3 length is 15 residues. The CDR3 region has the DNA TGTGCCAGCAGTTTCCGACAGGCGAGCTCCTACGAGCAGTACTTC. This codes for CASSFRQASSYEQYF.

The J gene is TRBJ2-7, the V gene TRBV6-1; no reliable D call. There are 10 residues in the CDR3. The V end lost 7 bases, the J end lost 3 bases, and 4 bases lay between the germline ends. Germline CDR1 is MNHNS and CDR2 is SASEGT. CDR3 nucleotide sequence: TGTGCCAGCACAGGCTACGAGCAGTACTTC. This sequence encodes CASTGYEQYF.

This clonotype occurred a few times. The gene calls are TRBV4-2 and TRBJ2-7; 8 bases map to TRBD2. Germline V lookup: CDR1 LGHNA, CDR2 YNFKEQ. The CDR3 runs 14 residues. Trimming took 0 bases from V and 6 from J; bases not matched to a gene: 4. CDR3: CASSQDLSGGEQYF. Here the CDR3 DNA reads TGTGCCAGCAGCCAAGATTTGAGCGGGGGCGAGCAGTACTTC.

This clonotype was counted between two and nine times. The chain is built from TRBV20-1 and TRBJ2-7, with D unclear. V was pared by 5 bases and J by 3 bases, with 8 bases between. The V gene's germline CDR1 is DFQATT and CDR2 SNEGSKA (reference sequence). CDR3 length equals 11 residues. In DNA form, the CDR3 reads TGCAGTGCTCGCTCTATCTACGAGCAGTACTTC. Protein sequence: CSARSIYEQYF.

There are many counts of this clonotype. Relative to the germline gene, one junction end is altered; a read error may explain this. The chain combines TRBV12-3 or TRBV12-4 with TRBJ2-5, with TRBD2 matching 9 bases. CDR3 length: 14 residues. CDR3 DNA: TGTGCCAGCAGTCTAGCGGGGCAGCGGGAGACCCAGTACTTC. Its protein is CASSLAGQRETQYF.

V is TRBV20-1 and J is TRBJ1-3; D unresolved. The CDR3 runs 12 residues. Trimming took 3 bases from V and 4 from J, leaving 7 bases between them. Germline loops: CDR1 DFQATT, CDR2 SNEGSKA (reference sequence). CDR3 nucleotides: TGCAGTGCTAGGGGAGCCGGAAACACCATATATTTT. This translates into CSARGAGNTIYF.

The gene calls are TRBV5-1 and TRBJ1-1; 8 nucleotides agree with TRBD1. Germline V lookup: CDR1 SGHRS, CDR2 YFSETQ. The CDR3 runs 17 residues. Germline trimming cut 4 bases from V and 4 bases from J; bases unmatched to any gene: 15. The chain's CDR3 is CASSHTALRGQSTEAFF. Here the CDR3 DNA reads TGCGCCAGCAGCCATACTGCCCTCAGGGGGCAGAGCACTGAAGCTTTCTTT.

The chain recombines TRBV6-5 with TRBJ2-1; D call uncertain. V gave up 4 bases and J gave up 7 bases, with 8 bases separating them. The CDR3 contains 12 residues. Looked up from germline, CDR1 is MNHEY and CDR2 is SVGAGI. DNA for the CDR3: TGTGCCAGCAGTTCCAGTGTGAATGAGCAGTTCTTC. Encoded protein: CASSSSVNEQFF.

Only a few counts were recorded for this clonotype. CDR3 bases: TGTGCCATCAGGGGAGGGGCGGACACTGAAGCTTTCTTT. Translated, it gives CAIRGGADTEAFF. This rearrangement joins TRBV10-3 to TRBJ1-1; tentative D call: TRBD1 (5 bases). This CDR3 contains 13 residues. Trimming stripped 6 bases from V and 3 bases from J, with 11 bases between. Per the germline V gene, CDR1 is ENHRY and CDR2 is SYGVKD.

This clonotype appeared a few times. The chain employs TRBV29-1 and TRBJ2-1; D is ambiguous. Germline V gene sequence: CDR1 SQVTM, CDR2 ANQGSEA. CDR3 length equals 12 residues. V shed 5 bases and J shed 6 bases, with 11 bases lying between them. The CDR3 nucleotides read TGCAGCGTTCCACTGGGCGGCAATGAGCAGTTCTTC. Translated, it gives CSVPLGGNEQFF.

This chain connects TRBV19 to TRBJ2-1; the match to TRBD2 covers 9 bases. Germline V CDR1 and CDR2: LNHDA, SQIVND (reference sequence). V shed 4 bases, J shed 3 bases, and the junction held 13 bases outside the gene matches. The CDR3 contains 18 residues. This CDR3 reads CASSRVFSSGGLYNEQFF. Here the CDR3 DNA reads TGTGCCAGTAGTAGGGTCTTTAGTAGCGGGGGACTCTACAATGAGCAGTTCTTC.

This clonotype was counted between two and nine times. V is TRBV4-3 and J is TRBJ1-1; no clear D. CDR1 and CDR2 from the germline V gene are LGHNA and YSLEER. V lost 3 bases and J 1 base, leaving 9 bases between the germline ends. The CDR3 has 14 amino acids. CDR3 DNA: TGCGCCAGCAGCCACCAAAACCCGAACACTGAAGCTTTCTTT. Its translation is CASSHQNPNTEAFF.

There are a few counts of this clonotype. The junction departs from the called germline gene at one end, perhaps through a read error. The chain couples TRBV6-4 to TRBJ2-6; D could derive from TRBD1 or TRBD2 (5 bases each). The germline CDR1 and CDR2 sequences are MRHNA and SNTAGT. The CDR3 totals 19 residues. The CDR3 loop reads CASTTLRESRPSGANILTF. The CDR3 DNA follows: TGTGCCAGCACTACGTTGAGGGAGTCCCGTCCCTCTGGGGCCAACATCCTGACTTTC.

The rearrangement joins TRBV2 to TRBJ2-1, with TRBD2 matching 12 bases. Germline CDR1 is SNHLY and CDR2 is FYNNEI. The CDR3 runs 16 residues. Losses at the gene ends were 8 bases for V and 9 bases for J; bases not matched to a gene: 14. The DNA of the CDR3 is TGTGCCAGCGCATCTATGCTAGCGGGGGGGTATAGTGAGCAGTTCTTC. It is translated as CASASMLAGGYSEQFF.